This T cell receptor (beta chain) was found in a study of blood T cell repertoires in COVID-19. Profiled with immunoSEQ multiplex PCR; TCRdb holds only in-frame clones, not every one. The sample includes roughly 150,000 clones, approximately 95% of them seen just once. The CDR3 runs 15 residues. V gave up 5 bases and J gave up 9 bases, with 17 bases separating them. CDR1 is SGHTA, CDR2 FQGNSA, per germline. This clonotype originated in a woman aged 55-70 years with COVID-19, enrolled during active disease. The sequenced sample was peripheral blood. The V gene is TRBV7-2, the J gene TRBJ1-6, with D tentatively TRBD1 (5 bases). CDR3 DNA sequence: TGTGCCAGCAGCCCCCGATGGCAGGGTTTTTCACCCCTCCACTTT. It translates to CASSPRWQGFSPLHF.